In this sample, the clone carrying this TCR beta chain turned up many times. Antigen unknown. This entry is derived from a study of T cells in Graves' hyperthyroidism and ophthalmopathy. Overall study context: The authors collected peripheral blood at initial diagnosis, before any treatment. General study findings and limits: Using 13 V-J features, a model discriminated ophthalmopathy from stable hyperthyroidism.

Amplification of TCR beta CDR3 regions used RNA as the template. Researchers ran a first-round RT-PCR on the TCR CDR3 using the HTBI primer set. TCRdb used MiXCR to reprocess the multiplex PCR reads, holding one entry per CDR3 protein. The repertoire holds approximately 430,000 distinct CDR3 sequences, with 15% to 18% as singletons. V shed 0 bases and J shed 2 bases, with 7 bases lying between them. Looked up from germline, CDR1 is MNHEY and CDR2 is SVGEGT. This CDR3 has 14 residues. Diagnosis relied on clinical symptoms, serum thyroxine and TRAb, thyroid ultrasound and orbital computed tomography. This TCR derives from a woman under 30 with Graves' hyperthyroidism. The sequenced sample consisted of blood. This chain uses TRBV6-2 or TRBV6-3 with TRBJ1-1; no definite D call. CDR3 coding DNA: TGTGCCAGCAGTTACTCGCCGATAAACACTGAAGCTTTCTTT. It is translated as CASSYSPINTEAFF.